This entry features one T cell receptor beta chain sequence. The antigen is not known. The identical CDR3 is also encoded by other nucleotide sequences in the sample. TCRdb's copy holds only in-frame clones and misses some; the assay was immunoSEQ multiplex PCR. The sample lists 1.6 million or so clones, around 97% occurring once. CDR3 length equals 12 residues. CDR1 is SQVTM, CDR2 ANQGSEA, per germline. The V segment lost 5 bases and the J segment 4 bases; nucleotides outside the gene matches: 5. Negatively enriched CD4+ T cells were divided by CD45RA into naive and memory. This sample is part of a study of shared clonotypes between healthy human individuals. Study findings and constraints: Approximately 5% of naive CD4 clonotypes were shared across a few donors. The authors expected sequencing depth to affect clonotype sharing among donors. As a rule, naive subsets had a larger estimated richness than memory subsets.

The sequenced sample consisted of naive CD4+ T cells sorted from blood. The subset here: CD45RA+ positively selected. This TCR was sampled from a man aged 25-45 years in good health. The chain is built from TRBV29-1 and TRBJ2-7; TRBD2 agrees at 7 bases. This chain's CDR3 is CSVLLGGYEQYF. CDR3 nucleotide sequence: TGCAGCGTTCTCCTGGGGGGGTACGAGCAGTACTTC.